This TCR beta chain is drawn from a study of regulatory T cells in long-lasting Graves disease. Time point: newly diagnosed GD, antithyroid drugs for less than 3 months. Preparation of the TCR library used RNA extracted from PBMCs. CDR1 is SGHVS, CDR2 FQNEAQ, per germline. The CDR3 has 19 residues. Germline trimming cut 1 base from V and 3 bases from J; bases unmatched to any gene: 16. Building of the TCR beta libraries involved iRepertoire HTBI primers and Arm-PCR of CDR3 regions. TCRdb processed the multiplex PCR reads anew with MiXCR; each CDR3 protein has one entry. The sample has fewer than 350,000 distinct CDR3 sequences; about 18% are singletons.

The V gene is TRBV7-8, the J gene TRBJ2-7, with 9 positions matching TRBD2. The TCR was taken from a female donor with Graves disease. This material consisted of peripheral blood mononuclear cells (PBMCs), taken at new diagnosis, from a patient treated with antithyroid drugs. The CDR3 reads CASSLGYYDQREVLYEQYF. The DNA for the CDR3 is TGTGCCAGCAGCTTAGGCTACTATGATCAGCGGGAGGTCCTCTACGAGCAGTACTTC.